This T cell receptor beta chain originates from a study of blood T cell repertoires in COVID-19. For this clone: Other DNA sequences in this sample translate to the same CDR3.

Data came from immunoSEQ multiplex PCR; TCRdb stores just in-frame clones and leaves some out. The table includes 120,000 or so clones, around 82% detected once. CDR1 is SGHAT, CDR2 FQDESV, per germline (reference sequence). Trimming removed 1 base at V and 2 bases at J, with 8 bases between. This CDR3 comprises 14 residues. Input material: peripheral blood. This chain links TRBV11-1 with TRBJ2-5; D gene unclear. The TCR sequence derives from a man older than 75 with active or convalescent COVID-19. This CDR3 is CASSLGRSQETQYF. The DNA for the CDR3 is TGTGCCAGCAGCTTAGGGCGGTCTCAAGAGACCCAGTACTTC.